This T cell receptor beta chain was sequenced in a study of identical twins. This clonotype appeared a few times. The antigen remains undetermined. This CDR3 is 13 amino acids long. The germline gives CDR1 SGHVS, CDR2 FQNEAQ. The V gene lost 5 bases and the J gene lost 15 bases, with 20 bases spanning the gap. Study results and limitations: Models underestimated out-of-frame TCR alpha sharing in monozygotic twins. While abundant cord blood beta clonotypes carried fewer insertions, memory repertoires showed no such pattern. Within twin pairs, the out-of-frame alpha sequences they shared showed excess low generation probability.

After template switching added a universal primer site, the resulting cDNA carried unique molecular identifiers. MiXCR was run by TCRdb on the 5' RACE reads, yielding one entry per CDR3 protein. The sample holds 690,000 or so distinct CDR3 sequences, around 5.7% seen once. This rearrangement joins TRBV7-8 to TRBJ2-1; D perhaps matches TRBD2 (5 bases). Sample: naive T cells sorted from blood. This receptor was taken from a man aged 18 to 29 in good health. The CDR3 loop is CASSLDSLVGRFF. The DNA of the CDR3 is TGTGCCAGCAGCCTCGACTCACTAGTAGGGCGGTTCTTC.